This T cell receptor beta chain is from a study of T cells in Graves' hyperthyroidism and ophthalmopathy. Whole-study context: Initial diagnosis, before any treatment, was when peripheral blood was collected.

The CDR3 covers 14 residues. The germline V and J ends were trimmed by 1 base and 14 bases, with 20 bases remaining between them. General study points: In blood, most of the thyroid clonotypes expanded above 0.001 were also present.

In regard to this clonotype: What it recognizes is unknown.

Patients aged 18 to 65 had newly diagnosed hyperthyroidism of under 2 months' duration. Orbital computed tomography, thyroid ultrasound, serum thyroxine and TRAb, and clinical symptoms together informed the diagnoses. There were TCR beta CDR3 regions amplified from RNA transcripts. The HTBI primer set drove a first-round RT-PCR of the TCR CDR3. TCRdb analysed the multiplex PCR reads with MiXCR anew, one entry per CDR3 protein. In the table there are a few hundred thousand distinct CDR3 sequences, roughly 25% of which are singletons. The genes are TRBV12-3 or TRBV12-4 and TRBJ1-1; D remains unclear. Sequenced sample: blood. This TCR was recovered from a man in his fifties with Graves' hyperthyroidism. Here the CDR3 reads CASSLGGSTRILFF. CDR3 DNA sequence: TGTGCCAGCAGTTTAGGTGGAAGTACCCGCATATTGTTCTTT.